The 17 T cell receptor beta chains presented below share a single source sample, sequenced in a study of OX40 agonist ivuxolimab in advanced cancers. The data were produced by immunoSEQ multiplex PCR, yet TCRdb's version contains in-frame clones alone and is incomplete. The sample shows just under 65,000 clones, about 90% of them seen only once. The sequencing here drew on CD4+ or CD8+ T cells sorted from blood, taken in a trial of the OX40 agonist ivuxolimab. These receptors all come from an adult with an advanced solid tumor such as melanoma, head and neck, liver or kidney cancer.

CDR3 coding DNA: TGTGCCAGCAGGCCCGGGGGGGGCTCCCAGCCCCAGCATTTT. This encodes CASRPGGGSQPQHF. The chain has TRBV7-2 and TRBJ1-5, with D tentatively TRBD1 (6 bases). The V and J ends lost 6 bases and 7 bases respectively, with 16 bases between them. This CDR3 is 14 amino acids long. Germline V gives CDR1 SGHTA, CDR2 FQGNSA.

The CDR3 nucleotides are TGTGCCAGCAGCGCAAACGACGAGCAGTACTTC. Translated: CASSANDEQYF. V gene TRBV6-5 combines with J gene TRBJ2-7; D gene uncertain. The length of the CDR3 is 11 residues. CDR1 and CDR2 (germline): MNHEY, SVGAGI. Trimming shortened V by 6 bases and J by 5 bases, and 8 bases separated the two germline ends.

The V and J genes are TRBV10-3 and TRBJ2-7; 11 bases are a match to TRBD2. Unmatched junction bases numbered 7, after V lost 9 bases and J lost 3 bases. The CDR3 has 14 residues. In germline, CDR1 is ENHRY, CDR2 SYGVKD. The CDR3 region is CAIATGLADYEQYF. In DNA form, the CDR3 reads TGTGCCATAGCGACGGGACTAGCGGACTACGAGCAGTACTTC.

This chain uses TRBV27 with TRBJ1-5, with no clear D. The CDR3 is made up of 14 amino acids. Germline V gene sequence: CDR1 MNHEY, CDR2 SMNVEV (reference sequence). Trimming shortened V by 3 bases and J by 7 bases, and 13 bases separated the two germline ends. CDR3 residues: CASSLVGGRQPQHF. The CDR3 region has the DNA TGTGCCAGCAGTTTGGTTGGAGGGCGGCAGCCCCAGCATTTT.

This clone was found once. The chain joins TRBV5-4 to TRBJ2-3, with TRBD2 matching 7 bases. V trimming: 0 bases; J trimming: 4 bases; junction bases outside the gene matches: 17. The CDR3 totals 19 residues. Germline CDR1 is SGHNT and CDR2 is YYREEE (reference sequence). CDR3 nucleotide sequence: TGTGCCAGCAGCTTGGGTAGCGGGTCTATAAGGTTATCGGCAGATACGCAGTATTTT. It translates to CASSLGSGSIRLSADTQYF.

This chain links TRBV19 with TRBJ2-1, with TRBD2 matching over 11 bases. V lost 0 bases, J lost 6 bases, and 10 bases stayed unmatched. The CDR3 is 18 residues long. Germline loops: CDR1 LNHDA, CDR2 SQIVND (reference sequence). The CDR3 sequence is CASSIERLAGSASNEQFF. The CDR3 nucleotides are TGTGCCAGTAGTATAGAGAGACTAGCGGGATCGGCCTCCAATGAGCAGTTCTTC.

CDR3 loop: CASSVGSGLNTEAFF. The CDR3 DNA reads TGTGCCAGCAGCGTAGGCTCGGGATTGAACACTGAAGCTTTCTTT. V gene TRBV9 combines with J gene TRBJ1-1; D is uncertain. Per the germline V gene, CDR1 is SGDLS and CDR2 is YYNGEE. V gave up 0 bases and J gave up 0 bases, with 9 bases separating them. There are 15 residues in the CDR3.

The chain links TRBV5-1 to TRBJ2-1, with TRBD2 as a possible D gene (5 bases). CDR1 and CDR2 (germline): SGHRS, YFSETQ. There are 15 residues in the CDR3. The germline V and J ends were trimmed by 0 bases and 2 bases, with 9 bases remaining between them. CDR3 sequence: CASSLDERTYNEQFF. CDR3 sequence (DNA): TGCGCCAGCAGCTTGGACGAGCGGACCTACAATGAGCAGTTCTTC.

The V call is TRBV9, the J call TRBJ2-5; TRBD1 might be the D (7 bases). Deletions cut 0 bases from V and 2 bases from J, with 11 bases between. Germline CDR1 SGDLS, CDR2 YYNGEE. The CDR3 runs to 15 residues. The chain's CDR3 is CASSVATGRQETQYF. The CDR3 DNA follows: TGTGCCAGCAGCGTAGCGACAGGGAGGCAAGAGACCCAGTACTTC.

This sequence joins TRBV4-2 and TRBJ2-1, with D unclear. Trimming left V 1 base short and J 12 bases short, with 10 bases between. The germline gives CDR1 LGHNA, CDR2 YNFKEQ. There are 12 residues in the CDR3. Written as DNA, the CDR3 is TGTGCCAGCAGCCAAGGGAATTCAGTGCAGTTCTTC. Its protein is CASSQGNSVQFF.

The chain has TRBV2 and TRBJ1-4; D gene ambiguous. Germline V lookup: CDR1 SNHLY, CDR2 FYNNEI. The CDR3 totals 13 residues. V was clipped by 2 bases and J by 7 bases, with 8 bases between them. The CDR3 reads CASSEFPREKLFF. The CDR3 DNA sequence: TGTGCCAGCAGTGAATTCCCGCGTGAAAAACTGTTTTTT.

The chain has TRBV5-1 and TRBJ1-1, with D perhaps TRBD1 (6 bases). Trimming cost V 0 bases and J 7 bases, with 10 bases left between them. CDR3 length equals 13 residues. Germline V gives CDR1 SGHRS, CDR2 YFSETQ. The CDR3 here is CASSLEGGGEAFF. The CDR3 DNA reads as TGCGCCAGCAGCTTGGAAGGGGGTGGTGAAGCTTTCTTT.

The rearrangement joins TRBV18 to TRBJ1-2, with TRBD1 as a possible D gene (5 bases). V dropped 3 bases and J dropped 5 bases, with 10 bases sitting between them. Germline values: CDR1 KGHSH, CDR2 LQKENI. The CDR3 sequence is 13 residues long. CDR3 protein: CASSPGGQYGYTF. In nucleotides, the CDR3 is TGTGCCAGCTCACCGGGGGGTCAGTATGGCTACACCTTC. Looking up the rest from reference TRBV18 and TRBJ1-2 gives the full variable domain: NAGVMQNPRHLVRRRGQEARLRCSPMKGHSHVYWYRQLPEEGLKFMVYLQKENIIDESGMPKERFSAEFPKEGPSILRIQQVVRGDSAAYFCASSPGGQYGYTFGSGTRLTVV.

This chain uses TRBV28 with TRBJ2-1; TRBD1 might be the D (5 bases). Germline V CDR1 and CDR2: MDHEN, SYDVKM. Trimming pared 1 base from V and 7 bases from J, leaving 17 bases between. This CDR3 spans 16 amino acids. CDR3 residues: CASSLLSIQGGNEQFF. The CDR3 DNA follows: TGTGCCAGCAGTTTATTGTCAATTCAGGGCGGTAATGAGCAGTTCTTC.

This clone is a singleton in its sample. The chain joins TRBV2 to TRBJ2-5, with D maybe TRBD2 (7 bases). The CDR3 is made up of 16 amino acids. Trimming removed 5 bases from V and 4 bases from J, with 20 bases in between. Germline values: CDR1 SNHLY, CDR2 FYNNEI. The CDR3 loop reads CASSRMRGGYRETQYF. In DNA, the CDR3 is TGTGCCAGCAGTCGGATGAGGGGGGGATACCGAGAGACCCAGTACTTC.

The rearrangement uses TRBV9 and TRBJ2-1; 8 bases are a match to TRBD2. Germline CDR1 is SGDLS and CDR2 is YYNGEE. This CDR3 has 16 residues. The V segment lost 0 bases and the J segment 4 bases; nucleotides outside the gene matches: 6. The DNA for the CDR3 is TGTGCCAGCAGCGTAGGACTAGCGTTAGATTACAATGAGCAGTTCTTC. As protein: CASSVGLALDYNEQFF.

The chain combines TRBV28 with TRBJ2-3, with 9 bases that match TRBD2. The V gene end was trimmed by 5 bases and the J gene end by 4 bases; junction bases not matched to a gene: 13. CDR1 is MDHEN, CDR2 SYDVKM, per germline. This CDR3 has 17 amino acids. Here the CDR3 reads CASSPPSGGRRADTQYF. The CDR3 nucleotides are TGTGCCAGCAGTCCACCCAGCGGGGGGAGGCGGGCAGATACGCAGTATTTT.